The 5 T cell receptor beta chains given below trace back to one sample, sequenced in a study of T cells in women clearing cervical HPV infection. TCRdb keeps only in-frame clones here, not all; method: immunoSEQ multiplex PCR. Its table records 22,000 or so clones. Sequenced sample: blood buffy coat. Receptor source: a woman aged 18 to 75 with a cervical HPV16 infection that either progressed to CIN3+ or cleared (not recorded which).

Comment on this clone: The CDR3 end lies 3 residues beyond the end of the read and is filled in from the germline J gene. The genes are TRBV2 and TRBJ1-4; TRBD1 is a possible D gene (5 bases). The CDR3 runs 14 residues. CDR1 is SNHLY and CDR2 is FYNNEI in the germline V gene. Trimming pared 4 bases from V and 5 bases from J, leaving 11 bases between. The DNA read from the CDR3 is TGTGCCAGCAGTGTTCAGGGTTCGAATGAAAAA. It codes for CASSVQGSNEK. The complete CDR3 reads CASSVQGSNEKLFF.

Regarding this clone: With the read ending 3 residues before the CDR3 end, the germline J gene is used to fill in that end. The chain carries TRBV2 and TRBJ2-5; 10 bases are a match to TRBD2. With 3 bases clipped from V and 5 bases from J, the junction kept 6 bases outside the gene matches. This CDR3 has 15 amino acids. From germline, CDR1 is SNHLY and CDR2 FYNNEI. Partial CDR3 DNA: TGTGCCAGCAGTGATCGTGGGACTAGCGAGGAGACC. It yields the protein CASSDRGTSEET. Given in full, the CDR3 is CASSDRGTSEETQYF. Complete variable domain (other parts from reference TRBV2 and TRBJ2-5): EPEVTQTPSHQVTQMGQEVILRCVPISNHLYFYWYRQILGQKVEFLVSFYNNEISEKSEIFDDQFSVERPDGSNFTLKIRSTKLEDSAMYFCASSDRGTSEETQYFGPGTRLLVL.

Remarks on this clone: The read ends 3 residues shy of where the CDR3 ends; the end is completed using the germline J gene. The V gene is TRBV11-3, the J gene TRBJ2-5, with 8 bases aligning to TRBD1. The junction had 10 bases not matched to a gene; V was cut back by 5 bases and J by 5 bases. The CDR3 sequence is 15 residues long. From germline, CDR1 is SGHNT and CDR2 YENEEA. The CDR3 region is CASSRGQGGKETQYF. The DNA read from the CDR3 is TGTGCCAGCAGCCGCGGACAGGGTGGTAAGGAGACC.

The CDR3 loop is CSAGDRGLSSYEQYF. CDR3 bases read: TGCAGTGCGGGAGACAGGGGGCTCAGCTCCTACGAG. V usage is TRBV20-1 and J usage is TRBJ2-7, with 10 bases fitting TRBD1. The CDR3 goes on 3 residues after the read ends, and that part is filled in from the germline J gene. This CDR3 has 15 residues. V gave up 6 bases and J gave up 0 bases; unmatched junction bases: 8. Germline lookup yields CDR1 DFQATT and CDR2 SNEGSKA (reference sequence).

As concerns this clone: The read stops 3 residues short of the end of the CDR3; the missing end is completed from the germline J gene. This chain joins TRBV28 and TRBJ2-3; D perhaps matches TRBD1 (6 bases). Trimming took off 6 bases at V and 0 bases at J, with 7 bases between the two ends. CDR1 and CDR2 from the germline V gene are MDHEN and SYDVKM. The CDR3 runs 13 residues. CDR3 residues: CASRQGSTDTQYF. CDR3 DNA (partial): TGTGCCAGCAGACAGGGTAGCACAGATACG.